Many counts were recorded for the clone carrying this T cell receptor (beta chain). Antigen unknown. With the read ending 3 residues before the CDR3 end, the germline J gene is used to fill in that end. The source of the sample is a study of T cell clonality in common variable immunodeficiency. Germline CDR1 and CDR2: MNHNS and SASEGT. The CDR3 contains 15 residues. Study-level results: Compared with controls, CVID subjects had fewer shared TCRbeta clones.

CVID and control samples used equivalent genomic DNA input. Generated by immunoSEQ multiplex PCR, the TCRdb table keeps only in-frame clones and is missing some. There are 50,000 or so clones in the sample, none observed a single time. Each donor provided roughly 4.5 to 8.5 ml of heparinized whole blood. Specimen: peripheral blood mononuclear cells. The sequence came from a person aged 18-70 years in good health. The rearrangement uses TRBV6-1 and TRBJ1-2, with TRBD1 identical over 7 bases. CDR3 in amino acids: CASSARDSRPIGYTF. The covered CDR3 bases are TGTGCCAGCAGTGCCCGGGACAGCAGACCCATAGGC.